Listed here are 8 T cell receptor beta chains from one sample, sequenced in a study of CD8 T cells in Susac syndrome. Roughly 0.5 to 1 ug RNA was reverse transcribed with random hexamers. Via MiXCR, TCRdb re-called the immunoSEQ multiplex PCR reads, giving one row per CDR3 protein. The repertoire holds about 60,000 distinct CDR3 sequences, with roughly 92% as singletons. The source material was CD8+ T cells from PBMCs. All receptors derive from a human donor in good health.

The chain joins TRBV2 to TRBJ2-2, with 12 positions matching TRBD2. Germline V lookup: CDR1 SNHLY, CDR2 FYNNEI. The CDR3 contains 16 residues. The trim removed 6 bases at V and 1 base at J, leaving 3 bases unmatched. CDR3 DNA sequence: TGTGCCAGCAGGACGACTAGCGGGGGGAACACCGGGGAGCTGTTTTTT. Its translation is CASRTTSGGNTGELFF.

The chain uses TRBV27 and TRBJ2-6, with 8 bases identical to TRBD1. This CDR3 spans 17 amino acids. Trimming removed 2 bases from V and 2 bases from J; junction bases left unmatched: 5. Germline V gene lookup returns CDR1 MNHEY and CDR2 SMNVEV (reference sequence). The CDR3 DNA reads as TGTGCCAGCAGTTTAGGGACGACAGGGGCTGGGGCCAACGTCCTGACTTTC. Amino acids: CASSLGTTGAGANVLTF.

This rearrangement joins TRBV5-1 to TRBJ1-3; 8 bases match TRBD1. CDR1 is SGHRS and CDR2 is YFSETQ in the germline V gene. The CDR3 extends over 16 amino acids. The V gene end was trimmed by 4 bases and the J gene end by 2 bases; junction bases not matched to a gene: 8. Here the CDR3 DNA reads TGCGCCAGCAGCGACCCAGGGGGCTTGACTGGAAACACCATATATTTT. As protein: CASSDPGGLTGNTIYF.

The genes are TRBV5-8 and TRBJ2-7, with 7 positions matching TRBD1. From germline, CDR1 is SGHTS and CDR2 YDEGEE. V gave up 3 bases and J gave up 3 bases; unmatched junction bases: 9. This CDR3 spans 15 amino acids. CDR3 in amino acids: CASSSYGTENYEQYF. DNA for the CDR3: TGTGCCAGCAGCTCTTACGGGACAGAGAACTACGAGCAGTACTTC.

The chain employs TRBV10-3 and TRBJ2-1; D is unresolved. Trimming stripped 10 bases from V and 0 bases from J, with 16 bases between. Looked up from germline, CDR1 is ENHRY and CDR2 is SYGVKD. The CDR3 runs 15 residues. CDR3 sequence reads: CASYNGRHSYNEQFF. The CDR3, as DNA: TGTGCCAGCTATAACGGCAGGCACTCCTACAATGAGCAGTTCTTC.

The rearrangement uses TRBV6-2 or TRBV6-3 and TRBJ2-7; tentatively, D is TRBD1 (6 bases). V was shortened by 0 bases and J by 6 bases, with 21 bases between the two germline ends. This CDR3 spans 17 amino acids. Looked up from germline, CDR1 is MNHEY and CDR2 is SVGEGT. The CDR3 protein is CASSYSGDKVDPLEQYF. CDR3 sequence (DNA): TGTGCCAGCAGTTACTCCGGGGACAAAGTTGACCCTCTCGAGCAGTACTTC.

The CDR3 reads CASSMAGGAVQPQHF. For the CDR3, the DNA is TGTGCCAGTAGTATGGCCGGGGGCGCGGTTCAGCCCCAGCATTTT. The chain recombines TRBV19 with TRBJ1-5; a weak D match, TRBD1 (6 bases). CDR1 is LNHDA and CDR2 is SQIVND in the germline V gene (reference sequence). V lost 3 bases to trimming and J lost 6 bases, with 15 bases between them. CDR3 size: 15 residues.

The chain links TRBV25-1 to TRBJ2-5, with 12 nucleotides matching TRBD2. Germline CDR1 reads MGHDK; CDR2 reads SYGVNS. The CDR3 consists of 14 residues. The V gene end was trimmed by 8 bases and the J gene end by 5 bases; junction bases not matched to a gene: 6. In DNA form, the CDR3 reads TGTGCCAGCGCCCCGGGACTAGCGGGCGAGACCCAGTACTTC. This sequence encodes CASAPGLAGETQYF.